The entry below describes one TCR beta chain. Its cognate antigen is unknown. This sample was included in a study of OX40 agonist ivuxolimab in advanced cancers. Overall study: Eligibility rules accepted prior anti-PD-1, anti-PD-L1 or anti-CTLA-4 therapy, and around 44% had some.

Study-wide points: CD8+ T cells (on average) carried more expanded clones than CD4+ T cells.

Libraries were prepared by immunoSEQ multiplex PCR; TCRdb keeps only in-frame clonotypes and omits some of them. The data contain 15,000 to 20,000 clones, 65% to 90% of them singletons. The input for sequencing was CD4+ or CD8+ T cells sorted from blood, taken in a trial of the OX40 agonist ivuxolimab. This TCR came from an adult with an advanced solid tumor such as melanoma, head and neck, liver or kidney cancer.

The CDR3 sequence is CASRPPGKKGSSEDTQYF. In DNA, the CDR3 is TGTGCCAGCAGACCACCGGGGAAAAAGGGATCATCGGAAGATACGCAGTATTTT. V is TRBV28 and J is TRBJ2-3; possible D gene TRBD2, 5 bases. The CDR3 covers 18 residues. The germline V gene encodes CDR1 MDHEN and CDR2 SYDVKM. Between the trimmed V and J ends, which lost 6 bases and 5 bases, there was a span of 27 bases.